These T cell receptor beta chains were read from a single sample in a study of T cell responses to AZD1222 COVID-19 vaccine. Assay used: immunoSEQ multiplex PCR; TCRdb lists only in-frame clones, some missing. The sample lists roughly 150,000 clones, roughly 90% occurring once. Sequenced here: peripheral blood, sampled on day 0 of AZD1222 vaccination. These receptors were taken from an adult in good health. Both conserved end residues are part of each CDR3. The D gene is left open where the match is weak. Size values are once, few and many counts, or a class for expanded clones, and some rows have none.

TRBD1 TRBJ1-6 - TRBV25-1 TGTGCCAGCAGCCGATTCGGGACAGATTCACCCCTCCACTTT CASSRFGTDSPLHF
- TRBJ2-1 - TRBV11-3 TGTGCCAGCAGCTTAGAATCCCCAGCAAACAATGAGCAGTTCTTC CASSLESPANNEQFF
TRBD2 TRBJ2-1 - TRBV11-2 TGTGCCAGCAGCTGGACTAGCGGGATCGCTGAGCAGTTCTTC CASSWTSGIAEQFF
TRBD1 TRBJ2-2 - TRBV7-2 TGTGCCAGCAGCGACAGGGTTACCGGGGAGCTGTTTTTT CASSDRVTGELFF
- TRBJ2-3 - TRBV5-1 TGCGCCAGCAGCTTGACAGGGTCCATCCCAGATACGCAGTATTTT CASSLTGSIPDTQYF
- TRBJ1-3 - TRBV7-3 TGTGCCAGCAGCTCCCCCGGGACGGCCTTTACCATATATTTT CASSSPGTAFTIYF
- TRBJ2-7 - TRBV19 TGTGCCAGTAGTATTAGCAGGACTACCTACGAGCAGTACTTC CASSISRTTYEQYF
- TRBJ2-7 - TRBV30 TGTGCCTGGTCCCCGGGGTCCACGGACGAGCAGTACTTC CAWSPGSTDEQYF
- TRBJ2-1 once TRBV7-9 TGTGCCAGCAGCGTGATCACAAATGGGGTATTCAAGAATGAGCAGTTCTTC CASSVITNGVFKNEQFF
- TRBJ1-3 - TRBV19 TGTGCCAGTAGTCAGTTCCTGGCAGGGTTTGGGGGGAGCTCTGGAAACACCATATATTTT CASSQFLAGFGGSSGNTIYF
- TRBJ2-6 - TRBV7-3 TGTGCCAGCAGCTTAACGACGGGGACAAACTCTGGGGCCAACGTCCTGACTTTC CASSLTTGTNSGANVLTF
TRBD2 TRBJ2-1 - TRBV5-1 TGCGCCAGCAGCTTGGGTTCCGTGGGACTAGCGGGATACACTTATGAGCAGTTCTTC CASSLGSVGLAGYTYEQFF
- TRBJ2-6 once TRBV7-9 TGTGCCGGGGGCCCCTCTGGGGCCAACGTCCTGACTTTC CAGGPSGANVLTF
TRBD1 TRBJ2-7 - TRBV18 TGTGCCAGCTCACTCCTTTGGACAGGTTTCAACGAGCAGTACTTC CASSLLWTGFNEQYF
TRBD2 TRBJ2-1 - TRBV19 TGTGCCAGTAGAGTGGCGGGGGGAGGTAGCAATGAGCAGTTCTTC CASRVAGGGSNEQFF
- TRBJ2-2 - TRBV7-2 TGTGCCAGCAGCCCGGGAATTAACACCGGGGAGCTGTTTTTT CASSPGINTGELFF
- TRBJ2-5 - TRBV27 TGTGCCAGCAGCACCCTCTCAACTCACCAAGAGACCCAGTACTTC CASSTLSTHQETQYF
- TRBJ1-2 - TRBV7-2 TGTGCCAGCAGCTTCCTACGAGCTAACTATGGCTACACCTTC CASSFLRANYGYTF
TRBD2 TRBJ2-2 - TRBV6-5 TGTGCCAGCAGTTACTTCGGGGGGTTTCCCGGGGAGCTGTTTTTT CASSYFGGFPGELFF
- TRBJ1-5 - TRBV18 TGTGCCAGCTCACCGGGGGCCTTAGCAAATCAGCCCCAGCATTTT CASSPGALANQPQHF
TRBD1 TRBJ2-7 - TRBV5-1 TGCGCCAGCAGCCGGGACAGCTACGAGCAGTACTTC CASSRDSYEQYF
- TRBJ2-1 - TRBV4-3 TGCGCCAGCAGCCAAGACGGGGTTTCCTACAATGAGCAGTTCTTC CASSQDGVSYNEQFF
TRBD1 TRBJ1-5 - TRBV30 TGTGCCTGGAGCGCTGACAGGGACAGCAATCAGCCCCAGCATTTT CAWSADRDSNQPQHF
TRBD1 TRBJ2-2 - TRBV7-3 TGTGCCAGCAGGGGGACAGCGAACACCGGGGAGCTGTTTTTT CASRGTANTGELFF
- TRBJ2-1 - TRBV4-3 TGCGCCAGCAGCCAAGGGGCCGTGCCCATCAGTTACAATGAGCAGTTCTTC CASSQGAVPISYNEQFF
- TRBJ1-5 once TRBV6-5 TGTGCCAGCAGGACACTCGGGACATATAATCAGCCCCAGCATTTT CASRTLGTYNQPQHF
TRBD1 TRBJ1-1 - TRBV12-5 TGTGCTAGTGGTGAACAGGGGGGGACTGAAGCTTTCTTT CASGEQGGTEAFF